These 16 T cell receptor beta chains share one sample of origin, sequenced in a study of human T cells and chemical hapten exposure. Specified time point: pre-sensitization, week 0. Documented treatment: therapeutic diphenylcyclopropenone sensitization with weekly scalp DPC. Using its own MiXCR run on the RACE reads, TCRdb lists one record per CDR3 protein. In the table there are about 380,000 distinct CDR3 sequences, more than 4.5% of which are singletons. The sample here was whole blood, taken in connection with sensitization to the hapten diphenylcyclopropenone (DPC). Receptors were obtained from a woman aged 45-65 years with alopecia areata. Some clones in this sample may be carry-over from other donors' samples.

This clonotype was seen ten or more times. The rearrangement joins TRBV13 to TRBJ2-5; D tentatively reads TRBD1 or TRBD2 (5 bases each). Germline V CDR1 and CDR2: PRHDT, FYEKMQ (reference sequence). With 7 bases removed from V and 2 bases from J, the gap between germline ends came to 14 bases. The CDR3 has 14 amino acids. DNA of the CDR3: TGTGCCAGCACCCTTAGAGGGGAACAAGAGACCCAGTACTTC. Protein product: CASTLRGEQETQYF.

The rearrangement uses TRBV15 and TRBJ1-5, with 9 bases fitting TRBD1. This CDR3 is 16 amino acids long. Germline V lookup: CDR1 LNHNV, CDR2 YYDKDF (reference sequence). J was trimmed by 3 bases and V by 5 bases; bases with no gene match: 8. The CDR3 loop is CATSSGGQGNNQPQHF. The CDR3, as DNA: TGTGCCACCAGCTCCGGGGGACAGGGAAACAATCAGCCCCAGCATTTT.

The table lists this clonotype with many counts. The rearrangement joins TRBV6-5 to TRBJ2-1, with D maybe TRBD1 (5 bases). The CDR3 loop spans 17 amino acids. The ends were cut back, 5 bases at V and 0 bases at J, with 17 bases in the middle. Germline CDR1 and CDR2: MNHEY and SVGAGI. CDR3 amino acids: CASSRSTGVVSYNEQFF. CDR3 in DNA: TGTGCCAGCAGTCGCTCAACAGGTGTCGTCTCCTACAATGAGCAGTTCTTC.

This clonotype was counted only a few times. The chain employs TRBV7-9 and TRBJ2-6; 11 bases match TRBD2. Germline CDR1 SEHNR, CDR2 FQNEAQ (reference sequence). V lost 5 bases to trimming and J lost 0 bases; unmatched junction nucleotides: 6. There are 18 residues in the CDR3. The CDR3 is CASSVRLAGGSGANVLTF. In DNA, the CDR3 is TGTGCCAGCAGCGTACGTCTAGCGGGAGGCTCTGGGGCCAACGTCCTGACTTTC.

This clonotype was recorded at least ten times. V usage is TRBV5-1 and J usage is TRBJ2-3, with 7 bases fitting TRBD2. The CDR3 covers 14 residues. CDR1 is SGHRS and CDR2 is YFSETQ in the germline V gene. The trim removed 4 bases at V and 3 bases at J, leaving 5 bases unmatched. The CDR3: CASSPGLKTDTQYF. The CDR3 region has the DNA TGCGCCAGCAGCCCGGGACTAAAAACAGATACGCAGTATTTT.

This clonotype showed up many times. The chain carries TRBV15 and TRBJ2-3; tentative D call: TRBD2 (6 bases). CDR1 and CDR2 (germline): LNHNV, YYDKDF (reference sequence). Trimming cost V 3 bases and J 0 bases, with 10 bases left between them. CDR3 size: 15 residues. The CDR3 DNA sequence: TGTGCCACCAGCAGGGACGGGACTAGCACAGATACGCAGTATTTT. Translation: CATSRDGTSTDTQYF.

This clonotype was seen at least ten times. The CDR3 bases are TGTGCCAGCAGCGTAGCGGGGGGAGAAGCTAGCACAGATACGCAGTATTTT. Its protein product is CASSVAGGEASTDTQYF. J is TRBJ2-3 and V is TRBV9, with TRBD2 matching 7 bases. Germline CDR1 and CDR2: SGDLS and YYNGEE. The V gene end was trimmed by 0 bases and the J gene end by 0 bases; junction bases not matched to a gene: 7. The CDR3 is made up of 17 amino acids.

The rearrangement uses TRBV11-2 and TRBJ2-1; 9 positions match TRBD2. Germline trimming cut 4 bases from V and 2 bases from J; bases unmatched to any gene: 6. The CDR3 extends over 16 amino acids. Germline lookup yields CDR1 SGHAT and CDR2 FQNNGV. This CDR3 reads CASSSVAGETYNEQFF. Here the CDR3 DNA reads TGTGCCAGCAGCTCAGTAGCGGGAGAGACCTACAATGAGCAGTTCTTC.

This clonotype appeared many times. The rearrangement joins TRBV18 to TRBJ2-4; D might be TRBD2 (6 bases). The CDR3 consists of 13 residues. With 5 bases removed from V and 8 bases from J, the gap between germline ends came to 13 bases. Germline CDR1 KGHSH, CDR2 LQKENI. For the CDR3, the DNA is TGTGCCAGCTCAATCAATGGGGAGGACATTCAGTACTTC. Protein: CASSINGEDIQYF.

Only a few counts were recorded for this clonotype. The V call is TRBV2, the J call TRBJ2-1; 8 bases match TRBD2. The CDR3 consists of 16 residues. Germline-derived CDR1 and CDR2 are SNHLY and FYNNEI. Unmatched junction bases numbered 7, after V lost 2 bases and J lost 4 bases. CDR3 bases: TGTGCCAGCAGTGAAAGAGCAGCGGGGGTGTACAATGAGCAGTTCTTC. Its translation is CASSERAAGVYNEQFF.

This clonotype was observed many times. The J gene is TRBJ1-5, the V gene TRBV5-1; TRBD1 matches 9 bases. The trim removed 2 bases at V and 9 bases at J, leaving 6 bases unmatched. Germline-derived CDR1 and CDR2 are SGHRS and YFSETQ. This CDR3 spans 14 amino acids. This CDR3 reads CASSFGQGQGPQHF. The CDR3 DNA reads TGCGCCAGCAGCTTTGGCCAGGGACAGGGGCCCCAGCATTTT.

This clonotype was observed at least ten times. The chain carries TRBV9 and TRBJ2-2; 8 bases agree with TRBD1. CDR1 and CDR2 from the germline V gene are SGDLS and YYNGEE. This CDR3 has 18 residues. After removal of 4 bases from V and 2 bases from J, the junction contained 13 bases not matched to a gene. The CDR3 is CASSQTPTGQGNTGELFF. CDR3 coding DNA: TGTGCCAGCAGCCAAACCCCTACCGGACAGGGTAACACCGGGGAGCTGTTTTTT.

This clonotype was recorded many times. The CDR3 here is CASSLRDLSYGYTF. CDR3 in DNA: TGTGCCAGCAGCTTGCGCGATTTATCCTATGGCTACACCTTC. The chain couples TRBV5-6 to TRBJ1-2; the D is unclear. Germline lookup yields CDR1 SGHDT and CDR2 YYEEEE. Trimming took 1 base from V and 4 from J, leaving 11 bases between them. This CDR3 is 14 amino acids long.

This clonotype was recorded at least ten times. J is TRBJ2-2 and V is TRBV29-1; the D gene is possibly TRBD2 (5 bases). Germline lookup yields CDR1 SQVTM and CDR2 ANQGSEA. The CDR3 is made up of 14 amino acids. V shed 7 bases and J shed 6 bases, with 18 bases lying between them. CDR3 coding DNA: TGCAGCGGGGCCTATGGGGAGTCCGCCGGGGAGCTGTTTTTT. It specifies CSGAYGESAGELFF.

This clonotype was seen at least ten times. The CDR3: CSEGRWPKVTEAFF. CDR3 in DNA: TGCAGCGAAGGAAGGTGGCCCAAGGTCACTGAAGCTTTCTTT. V is TRBV29-1 and J is TRBJ1-1; D gene ambiguous. The germline CDR1 and CDR2 sequences are SQVTM and ANQGSEA. V was clipped by 7 bases and J by 4 bases, with 19 bases between them. The length of the CDR3 is 14 residues.

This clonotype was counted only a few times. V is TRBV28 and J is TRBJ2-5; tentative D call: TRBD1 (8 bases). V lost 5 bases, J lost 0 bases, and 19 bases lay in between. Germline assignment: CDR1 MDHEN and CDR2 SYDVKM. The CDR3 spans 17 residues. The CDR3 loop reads CASSPSRGRGYQETQYF. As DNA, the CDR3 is TGTGCCAGCAGTCCCTCCAGGGGGCGGGGGTACCAAGAGACCCAGTACTTC.